These 3 T cell receptor beta chains were sequenced from one sample in a study of control samples from healthy donors and cancer patients. Repertoires were generated with immunoSEQ multiplex PCR, while TCRdb's copy carries only in-frame clones and drops some. The sample consists of around 92,000 clones, roughly 78% of them appearing once. Sequenced input: blood. The origin of the receptors is a man aged 55 to 70 in good health.

The genes are TRBV6-5 and TRBJ1-5; the D gene is possibly TRBD1 (6 bases). The CDR3 is 15 amino acids. CDR1 MNHEY and CDR2 SVGAGI come from the germline V gene. V dropped 7 bases and J dropped 8 bases, with 21 bases sitting between them. The CDR3 nucleotides read TGTGCCAGCAAGGGACACGCCCTAAATTATGAGCCCCAGCATTTT. Its protein product is CASKGHALNYEPQHF.

The J gene is TRBJ1-6, the V gene TRBV6-1; no clear D. Germline CDR1 MNHNS, CDR2 SASEGT. Trimming left V 3 bases short and J 7 bases short, with 10 bases between. The CDR3 is 14 residues long. The CDR3 DNA follows: TGTGCCAGCAGTGACGGCATAAGAAATTCACCCCTCCACTTT. Translated, it gives CASSDGIRNSPLHF.

The chain employs TRBV5-8 and TRBJ2-7; 7 positions agree with TRBD1. The J segment lost 6 bases and the V segment lost 2 bases, leaving 5 bases of the junction unmatched. CDR1 is SGHTS and CDR2 is YDEGEE in the germline V gene. This CDR3 comprises 13 residues. DNA of the CDR3: TGTGCCAGCAGCTTCCAGGGGGTGGGCGAGCAGTACTTC. Protein: CASSFQGVGEQYF.